These 28 T cell receptor beta chains share one sample of origin, sequenced in a study of cytomegalovirus exposure and HLA in healthy donors. 60 Vbeta and 13 Jbeta primers were used in PCR. This table comes from immunoSEQ multiplex PCR, and its TCRdb copy is limited to in-frame clones, with some not included. The table includes roughly 170,000 clones, less than 90% detected once. The source material was PBMCs. These receptors came from a man aged 25 to 40 in good health and CMV-seronegative.

This clone was seen just once. The rearrangement links TRBV6-5 to TRBJ2-2; D may be TRBD1 (5 bases). Trimming took 3 bases from V and 3 from J, leaving 11 bases between them. Germline V gives CDR1 MNHEY, CDR2 SVGAGI. CDR3 size: 15 residues. DNA for the CDR3: TGTGCCAGCAGTTATATTGGGGCGGACACCGGGGAGCTGTTTTTT. Encoded protein: CASSYIGADTGELFF.

The chain carries TRBV6-5 and TRBJ1-1; a possible D gene is TRBD1 (5 bases). The V and J ends lost 7 bases and 3 bases respectively, with 18 bases between them. The CDR3 spans 15 residues. The germline CDR1 and CDR2 sequences are MNHEY and SVGAGI. This CDR3 is CASKVQAAGYTEAFF. In DNA, the CDR3 is TGTGCCAGCAAGGTACAGGCCGCGGGATACACTGAAGCTTTCTTT.

This rearrangement joins TRBV28 to TRBJ1-6, with TRBD1 matching 9 bases. V shed 2 bases, J shed 7 bases, and the junction held 3 bases outside the gene matches. Looked up from germline, CDR1 is MDHEN and CDR2 is SYDVKM. The CDR3 covers 15 residues. The CDR3 is CASSLRTGVNSPLHF. The CDR3 DNA reads TGTGCCAGCAGTTTACGGACAGGGGTAAATTCACCCCTCCACTTT.

This clone was picked up a small number of times. The chain recombines TRBV18 with TRBJ2-7; D is unresolved. V lost 2 bases and J 3 bases, leaving 8 bases between the germline ends. Germline CDR1 and CDR2: KGHSH and LQKENI. This CDR3 spans 13 amino acids. CDR3 DNA: TGTGCCAGCTCACCAGTACAGAACTACGAGCAGTACTTC. Translated, it gives CASSPVQNYEQYF.

This sequence joins TRBV7-2 and TRBJ1-1; a possible D gene is TRBD1 (5 bases). The CDR3 extends over 15 amino acids. Trimming removed 1 base from V and 5 bases from J, with 14 bases in between. CDR1 and CDR2 from the germline V gene are SGHTA and FQGNSA. The CDR3 sequence: CASSLGGTVGTEAFF. The CDR3 region has the DNA TGTGCCAGCAGCTTAGGGGGGACTGTGGGGACTGAAGCTTTCTTT. Full variable domain (outside the CDR3, taken from reference TRBV7-2 and TRBJ1-1): GAGVSQSPSNKVTEKGKDVELRCDPISGHTALYWYRQSLGQGLEFLIYFQGNSAPDKSGLPSDRFSAERTGGSVSTLTIQRTQQEDSAVYLCASSLGGTVGTEAFFGQGTRLTVV.

V gene TRBV9 combines with J gene TRBJ2-1; possible D gene TRBD2, 5 bases. The CDR3 consists of 14 residues. Germline V lookup: CDR1 SGDLS, CDR2 YYNGEE. V was shortened by 7 bases and J by 0 bases, with 11 bases between the two germline ends. This CDR3 is CASCSGLSYNEQFF. Written as DNA, the CDR3 is TGTGCCAGCTGCAGCGGACTCTCCTACAATGAGCAGTTCTTC.

The chain has TRBV4-1 and TRBJ1-2; 11 positions agree with TRBD1. The CDR3 is 16 residues long. CDR1 is MGHRA, CDR2 YSYEKL, per germline. V dropped 2 bases and J dropped 4; count of bases not matched to a gene: 6. This CDR3 is CASSQTPGTGGYGYTF. CDR3 coding DNA: TGCGCCAGCAGCCAAACTCCCGGGACAGGGGGCTATGGCTACACCTTC.

V and J are TRBV5-4 and TRBJ2-7, with D tentatively TRBD2 (7 bases). V was clipped by 4 bases and J by 1 base, with 12 bases between them. This CDR3 spans 14 amino acids. The germline V gene encodes CDR1 SGHNT and CDR2 YYREEE (reference sequence). CDR3 sequence: CASSLGGPSYEQYF. CDR3 nucleotide sequence: TGTGCCAGCAGCCTGGGGGGGCCGTCCTACGAGCAGTACTTC.

V and J are TRBV5-4 and TRBJ2-7, with TRBD2 matching over 7 bases. V shed 2 bases and J 2 bases; nucleotides not matched to a gene: 10. CDR3 length: 16 residues. Germline values: CDR1 SGHNT, CDR2 YYREEE (reference sequence). CDR3 bases: TGTGCCAGCAGCTTCGGCGCTAGCGGTCATACCTACGAGCAGTACTTC. Translated: CASSFGASGHTYEQYF.

This clone was counted only a few times. The gene calls are TRBV7-3 and TRBJ2-1; D remains ambiguous. Germline loops: CDR1 SGHTA, CDR2 FQGTGA. CDR3 length: 11 residues. Trimming removed 3 bases at V and 7 bases at J, with 4 bases between. The CDR3 nucleotides are TGTGCCAGCAGCTTGACTAATGAGCAGTTCTTC. Its translation: CASSLTNEQFF. The full variable domain, completed using reference TRBV7-3 and TRBJ2-1, is GAGVSQTPSNKVTEKGKYVELRCDPISGHTALYWYRQSLGQGPEFLIYFQGTGAADDSGLPNDRFFAVRPEGSVSTLKIQRTERGDSAVYLCASSLTNEQFFGPGTRLTVL.

As to this clone: A read error may produce the germline difference seen at one junction end. This chain connects TRBV7-6 to TRBJ2-2, with TRBD2 identical over 10 bases. Germline CDR1 SGHVS, CDR2 FNYEAQ. The CDR3 is 16 residues long. CDR3 nucleotide sequence: TGTGCTAGCAGCTTAGCCGTAGCGGGGGGAGCCGGGGAGCTGTTTTTT. This sequence encodes CASSLAVAGGAGELFF.

This clone was recorded a few times. The rearrangement links TRBV29-1 to TRBJ2-7; 15 bases are shared with TRBD2. Germline CDR1 is SQVTM and CDR2 is ANQGSEA. The CDR3 has 13 residues. V gave up 7 bases and J gave up 9 bases; unmatched junction bases: 7. CDR3 bases: TGCAGCGCTGGGACTAGCGGGAGGATTGGGCAGTACTTC. Its protein is CSAGTSGRIGQYF.

This clone was counted only a few times. Other DNA sequences in this specimen translate into the identical CDR3. This chain joins TRBV18 and TRBJ1-2; D not resolved. The germline gives CDR1 KGHSH, CDR2 LQKENI. This CDR3 region has 13 residues. The V gene lost 0 bases and the J gene lost 3 bases, with 5 bases spanning the gap. CDR3 in amino acids: CASSPPGDYGYTF. The CDR3 bases are TGTGCCAGCTCACCACCCGGGGACTATGGCTACACCTTC.

This clone was observed a handful of times. The chain has TRBV5-4 and TRBJ2-2, with 7 bases identical to TRBD1. V lost 5 bases and J lost 2; bases outside the gene matches: 9. This CDR3 is 16 amino acids long. The germline V gene has CDR1 SGHNT and CDR2 YYREEE (reference sequence). Here the CDR3 DNA reads TGTGCCAGCAGTAACGATGGGACAGTAAACACCGGGGAGCTGTTTTTT. Protein: CASSNDGTVNTGELFF.

This chain uses TRBV27 with TRBJ1-5; D not certain. This CDR3 is built from 12 residues. Trimming removed 5 bases from V and 7 bases from J, with 9 bases in between. The germline V gene has CDR1 MNHEY and CDR2 SMNVEV (reference sequence). CDR3 DNA sequence: TGTGCCAGCAGTGATACGGGGCAGCCCCAGCATTTT. Translating it yields CASSDTGQPQHF.

This clone was detected a few times. This sequence joins TRBV6-4 and TRBJ1-3; 7 positions agree with TRBD1. In germline, CDR1 is MRHNA, CDR2 SNTAGT. The CDR3 has 22 amino acids. Trimming removed 2 bases from V and 0 bases from J; junction bases left unmatched: 22. The CDR3 region has the DNA TGTGCCAGCAGTGACCCGTACGGGACAGCGGATATATATTCCTTCTCTGGAAACACCATATATTTT. This gives the protein CASSDPYGTADIYSFSGNTIYF.

The rearrangement joins TRBV7-9 to TRBJ2-4; 8 nucleotides line up with TRBD1. V lost 4 bases, J lost 0 bases, and 8 bases stayed unmatched. There are 17 residues in the CDR3. The germline gives CDR1 SEHNR, CDR2 FQNEAQ (reference sequence). The CDR3 region has the DNA TGTGCCAGCAGCTCTTGCAGGGGGCAGGGAGCCAAAAACATTCAGTACTTC. Its protein product is CASSSCRGQGAKNIQYF. The entire variable domain, with the rest obtained from reference TRBV7-9 and TRBJ2-4, is as follows: DTGVSQNPRHKITKRGQNVTFRCDPISEHNRLYWYRQTLGQGPEFLTYFQNEAQLEKSRLLSDRFSAERPKGSFSTLEIQRTEQGDSAMYLCASSSCRGQGAKNIQYFGAGTRLSVL.

V gene TRBV18 combines with J gene TRBJ1-3, with D uncertain. V was shortened by 6 bases and J by 2 bases, with 11 bases between the two germline ends. The CDR3 runs 14 residues. Germline CDR1 reads KGHSH; CDR2 reads LQKENI. CDR3 nucleotides: TGTGCCAGCTCCCCGGCCGAGGCTGGAAACACCATATATTTT. Translation: CASSPAEAGNTIYF.

The CDR3 sequence: CASSVASGAGEQYF. The CDR3 nucleotides are TGTGCCAGCAGCGTAGCCTCAGGGGCTGGCGAGCAGTACTTC. The chain links TRBV9 to TRBJ2-7, with a possible D match to TRBD1 (6 bases). The CDR3 covers 14 residues. The germline gives CDR1 SGDLS, CDR2 YYNGEE. Trimming took off 0 bases at V and 6 bases at J, with 13 bases between the two ends.

The rearrangement uses TRBV6-6 and TRBJ2-2; 8 positions match TRBD1. The V gene end was trimmed by 8 bases and the J gene end by 2 bases; junction bases not matched to a gene: 4. CDR1 and CDR2 from the germline V gene are MNHNY and SVGAGI (reference sequence). The CDR3 loop spans 14 amino acids. The CDR3 reads CASLQGENTGELFF. As DNA, the CDR3 is TGTGCCAGCCTACAGGGGGAAAACACCGGGGAGCTGTTTTTT.

The rearrangement joins TRBV19 to TRBJ2-1; TRBD2 might be the D (5 bases). The length of the CDR3 is 13 residues. Germline V lookup: CDR1 LNHDA, CDR2 SQIVND (reference sequence). V dropped 8 bases and J dropped 8 bases, with 16 bases sitting between them. The CDR3: CASCEGRWDEQFF. CDR3 bases: TGTGCCAGTTGCGAGGGCAGATGGGATGAGCAGTTCTTC.

This sequence joins TRBV28 and TRBJ2-1, with D perhaps matching TRBD1 (5 bases). V lost 2 bases to trimming and J lost 3 bases, with 5 bases between them. CDR1 and CDR2 from the germline V gene are MDHEN and SYDVKM. The CDR3 extends over 13 amino acids. In nucleotides, the CDR3 is TGTGCCAGCAGTTTAGACAGCTACAATGAGCAGTTCTTC. This gives the protein CASSLDSYNEQFF.

This chain joins TRBV29-1 and TRBJ2-7, with 12 bases that match TRBD2. The CDR3 spans 14 residues. The germline gives CDR1 SQVTM, CDR2 ANQGSEA. V gave up 6 bases and J gave up 2 bases; unmatched junction bases: 5. The CDR3 bases are TGCAGCGTGCAAGCTAGCGGGGGGGCCTACGAGCAGTACTTC. Its translation is CSVQASGGAYEQYF.

This chain links TRBV27 with TRBJ2-5, with TRBD2 matching over 8 bases. V dropped 10 bases and J dropped 5; count of bases not matched to a gene: 9. The CDR3 is made up of 13 amino acids. Germline CDR1 MNHEY, CDR2 SMNVEV (reference sequence). CDR3 loop: CATRSGGGETQYF. CDR3 nucleotide sequence: TGTGCCACCAGAAGCGGGGGAGGGGAGACCCAGTACTTC.

V gene TRBV7-9 combines with J gene TRBJ2-1; tentatively, D is TRBD2 (6 bases). V was trimmed by 4 bases and J by 0 bases, leaving 16 bases between them. The CDR3 loop spans 17 amino acids. Germline V gene data show CDR1 as SEHNR and CDR2 as FQNEAQ (reference sequence). CDR3 nucleotide sequence: TGTGCCAGCAGCTCCATCGGACTACCTAACTCCTACAATGAGCAGTTCTTC. It translates to CASSSIGLPNSYNEQFF.

The chain recombines TRBV29-1 with TRBJ2-4; perhaps TRBD2 as D (5 bases). This CDR3 has 13 amino acids. Germline lookup yields CDR1 SQVTM and CDR2 ANQGSEA. Trimming left V 4 bases short and J 0 bases short, with 7 bases between. The CDR3 here is CSVVDLAKNIQYF. The CDR3, as DNA: TGCAGCGTTGTGGACTTAGCCAAAAACATTCAGTACTTC.

This chain connects TRBV15 to TRBJ1-5; D is perhaps TRBD1 (6 bases). Germline assignment: CDR1 LNHNV and CDR2 YYDKDF (reference sequence). The CDR3 is 16 amino acids. Trimming took 0 bases from V and 4 from J, leaving 13 bases between them. CDR3 DNA: TGTGCCACCAGCAGAGATCGCGGGGGCTGGAATCAGCCCCAGCATTTT. Its protein product is CATSRDRGGWNQPQHF.

The DNA for the CDR3 is TGTGCCAGCTGGGGGACAGTCTATGGCTACACCTTC. Translation: CASWGTVYGYTF. The V call is TRBV6-5, the J call TRBJ1-2; TRBD1 agrees at 7 bases. The CDR3 is 12 residues long. Looked up from germline, CDR1 is MNHEY and CDR2 is SVGAGI. The J segment lost 4 bases and the V segment lost 8 bases, leaving 4 bases of the junction unmatched.